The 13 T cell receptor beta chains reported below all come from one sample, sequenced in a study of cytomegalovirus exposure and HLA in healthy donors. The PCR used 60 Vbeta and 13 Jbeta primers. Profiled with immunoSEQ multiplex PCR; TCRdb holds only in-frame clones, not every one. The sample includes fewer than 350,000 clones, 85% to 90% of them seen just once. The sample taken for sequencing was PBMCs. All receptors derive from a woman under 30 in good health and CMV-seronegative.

The CDR3 coding sequence is TGTGCCAGCAGCCGAGGTCGGCGGGTACAAGGCGAGCAGTACTTC. Amino acid sequence: CASSRGRRVQGEQYF. The V and J genes are TRBV5-5 and TRBJ2-5; tentative D call: TRBD2 (5 bases). The J call may be incorrect, as the DNA end agrees better with TRBJ2-7. This CDR3 is 15 amino acids long. Germline V gene lookup returns CDR1 SGHKS and CDR2 YYEKEE (reference sequence).

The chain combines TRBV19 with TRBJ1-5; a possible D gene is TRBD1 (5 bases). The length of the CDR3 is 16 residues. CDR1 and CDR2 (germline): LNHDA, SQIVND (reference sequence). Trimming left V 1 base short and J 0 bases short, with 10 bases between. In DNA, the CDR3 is TGTGCCAGTAGTATAGTAACAGGTGGTAGCAATCAGCCCCAGCATTTT. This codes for CASSIVTGGSNQPQHF.

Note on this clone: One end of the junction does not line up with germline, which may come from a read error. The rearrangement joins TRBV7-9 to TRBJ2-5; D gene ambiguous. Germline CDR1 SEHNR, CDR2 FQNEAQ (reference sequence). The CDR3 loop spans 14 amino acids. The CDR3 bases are TGTTCCAGCAGCCCGATCAGGTACCAAGAGACCCAGTACTTC. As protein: CSSSPIRYQETQYF.

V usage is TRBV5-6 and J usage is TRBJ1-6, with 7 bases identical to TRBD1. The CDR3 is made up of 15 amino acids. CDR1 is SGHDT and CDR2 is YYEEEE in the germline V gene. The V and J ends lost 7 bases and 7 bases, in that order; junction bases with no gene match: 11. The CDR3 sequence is CASAPGQLMNSPLHF. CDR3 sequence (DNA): TGTGCCAGCGCACCGGGACAGCTGATGAATTCACCCCTCCACTTT.

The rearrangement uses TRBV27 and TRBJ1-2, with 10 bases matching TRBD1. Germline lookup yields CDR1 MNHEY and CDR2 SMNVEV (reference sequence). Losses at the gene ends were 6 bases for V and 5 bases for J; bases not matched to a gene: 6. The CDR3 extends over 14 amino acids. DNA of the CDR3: TGTGCCAGCAGGGGGACAGGGGTACGGTATGGCTACACCTTC. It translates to CASRGTGVRYGYTF.

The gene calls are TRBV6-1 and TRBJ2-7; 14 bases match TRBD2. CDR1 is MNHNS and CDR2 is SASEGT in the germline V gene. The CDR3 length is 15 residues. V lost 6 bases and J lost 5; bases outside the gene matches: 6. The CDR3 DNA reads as TGTGCCAGCAGCAAGACTAGCGGGGGGGCCGACGAGCAGTACTTC. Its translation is CASSKTSGGADEQYF.

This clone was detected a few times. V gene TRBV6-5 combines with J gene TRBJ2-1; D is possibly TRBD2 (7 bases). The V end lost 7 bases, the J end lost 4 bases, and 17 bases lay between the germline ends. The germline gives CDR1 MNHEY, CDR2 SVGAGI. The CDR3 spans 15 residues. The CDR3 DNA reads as TGTGCCAGCACCTCCGGGGGGACACCGTACAATGAGCAGTTCTTC. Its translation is CASTSGGTPYNEQFF.

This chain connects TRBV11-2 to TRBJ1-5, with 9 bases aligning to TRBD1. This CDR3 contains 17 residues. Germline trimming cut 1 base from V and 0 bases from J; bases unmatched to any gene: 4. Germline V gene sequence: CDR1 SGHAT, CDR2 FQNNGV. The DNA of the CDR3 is TGTGCCAGCAGCTTAGGGGACAGGGCCCATAGCAATCAGCCCCAGCATTTT. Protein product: CASSLGDRAHSNQPQHF.

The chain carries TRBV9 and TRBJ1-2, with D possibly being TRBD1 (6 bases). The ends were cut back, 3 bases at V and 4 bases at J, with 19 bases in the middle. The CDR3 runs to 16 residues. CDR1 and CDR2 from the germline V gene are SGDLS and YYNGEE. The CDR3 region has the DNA TGTGCCAGCAGCGCTGGAAGGGGGGGCCAACGCTATGGCTACACCTTC. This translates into CASSAGRGGQRYGYTF.

The CDR3 coding sequence is TGTGCCAGCTCCCCGCGGGAGACCCAGTACTTC. It specifies CASSPRETQYF. The rearrangement joins TRBV21-1 to TRBJ2-5; the listed D gene, TRBD2, was not tested against the DNA. TRBV21-1 is a pseudogene segment. There are 11 residues in the CDR3.

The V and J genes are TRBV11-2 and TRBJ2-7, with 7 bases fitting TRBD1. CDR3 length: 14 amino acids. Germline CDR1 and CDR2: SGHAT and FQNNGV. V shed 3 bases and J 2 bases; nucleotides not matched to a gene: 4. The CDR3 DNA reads TGTGCCAGCAGCTTCGGGACAGTTGCCTACGAGCAGTACTTC. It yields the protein CASSFGTVAYEQYF. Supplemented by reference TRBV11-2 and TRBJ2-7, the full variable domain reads EAGVAQSPRYKIIEKRQSVAFWCNPISGHATLYWYQQILGQGPKLLIQFQNNGVVDDSQLPKDRFSAERLKGVDSTLKIQPAKLEDSAVYLCASSFGTVAYEQYFGPGTRLTVT.

CDR3: CASRAGGLTDTQYF. Here the CDR3 DNA reads TGTGCCAGCAGGGCGGGGGGCCTCACAGATACGCAGTATTTT. The chain is built from TRBV6-4 and TRBJ2-3; 8 nucleotides align to TRBD2. The CDR3 runs 14 residues. Germline V gene sequence: CDR1 MRHNA, CDR2 SNTAGT. Unmatched junction bases numbered 4, after V lost 6 bases and J lost 2 bases.

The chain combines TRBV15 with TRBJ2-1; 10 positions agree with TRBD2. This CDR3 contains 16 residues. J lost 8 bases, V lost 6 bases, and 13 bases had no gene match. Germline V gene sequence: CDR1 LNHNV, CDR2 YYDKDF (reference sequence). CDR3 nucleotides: TGTGCCACCAGTAGCGGGGGGACTTACCTTCTCGATGAGCAGTTCTTC. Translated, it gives CATSSGGTYLLDEQFF.